These 8 T cell receptor beta chains came from one sample sequenced in a study of CD8 T cells in Susac syndrome (dated by TCRdb to about 2019). Library creation used the immunoSEQ multiplex PCR assay. RNA was extracted with the RNeasy kit and 0.5 to 1 ug was reverse transcribed using random hexamers. TCRdb passed the public sequencing reads through fastp at Q25 and MiXCR, retaining productive beta sequences. Each CDR3 protein gets just one entry, which takes the most common genes and DNA from the rows behind it. The sample profile shows 150,000 or so distinct CDR3 sequences; around 94% of them were found once. The ten largest clones represent around 0.14% of the sample. The sequencing input was CD4+ T cells from PBMCs. These receptors all come from a human donor in good health.

The genes are TRBV29-1 and TRBJ2-7; D possibly corresponds to TRBD1 (6 bases). CDR3 length: 13 residues. V lost 2 bases and J lost 9, with 17 bases in between. Looked up from germline, CDR1 is SQVTM and CDR2 is ANQGSEA. The DNA for the CDR3 is TGCAGCGTTGAAACAGGGACCTGGCGCGGGCAGTACTTC. It encodes CSVETGTWRGQYF.

The chain recombines TRBV5-1 with TRBJ2-1; the match to TRBD2 covers 8 bases. The V and J ends lost 4 bases and 1 base, in that order; junction bases with no gene match: 10. The CDR3 has 17 amino acids. Germline V gene sequence: CDR1 SGHRS, CDR2 YFSETQ. The CDR3: CASSLGVLAASYNEQFF. In nucleotides, the CDR3 is TGCGCCAGCAGCCTGGGTGTACTAGCGGCTTCCTACAATGAGCAGTTCTTC.

The J gene is TRBJ1-2, the V gene TRBV7-2, with D perhaps matching TRBD1 (5 bases). This CDR3 is 14 amino acids long. The germline V gene encodes CDR1 SGHTA and CDR2 FQGNSA. V gave up 5 bases and J gave up 2 bases, with 12 bases separating them. CDR3 coding DNA: TGTGCCAGCAGCGCCGACGGGACCAACTATGGCTACACCTTC. This sequence encodes CASSADGTNYGYTF.

The CDR3 DNA sequence: TGCAGTGCTAGAGACCAATACCTCCCGGTATACAATGAGCAGTTCTTC. The encoded protein is CSARDQYLPVYNEQFF. The chain recombines TRBV20-1 with TRBJ2-1; unclear D gene. Between the trimmed V and J ends, which lost 0 bases and 4 bases, there was a span of 16 bases. Germline values: CDR1 DFQATT, CDR2 SNEGSKA (reference sequence). The CDR3 runs to 16 residues.

This chain connects TRBV29-1 to TRBJ1-1; the match to TRBD1 covers 10 bases. The germline V gene has CDR1 SQVTM and CDR2 ANQGSEA. V gave up 5 bases and J gave up 5 bases; unmatched junction bases: 5. This CDR3 has 13 amino acids. For the CDR3, the DNA is TGCAGCGTTCTTAGACAGGGGGCAACTGAAGCTTTCTTT. It encodes CSVLRQGATEAFF.

The CDR3: CASSLANWERGGYNEQFF. The CDR3 nucleotides read TGTGCCAGCAGTTTAGCGAATTGGGAGCGGGGGGGGTACAATGAGCAGTTCTTC. V usage is TRBV12-3 or TRBV12-4 and J usage is TRBJ2-1, with 10 bases that match TRBD2. There are 18 residues in the CDR3. V lost 0 bases, J lost 4 bases, and 9 bases stayed unmatched.

The CDR3 is CASSLGGTGSGYTF. CDR3 in DNA: TGTGCCAGCAGCTTAGGGGGGACAGGATCCGGCTACACCTTC. The chain links TRBV7-2 to TRBJ1-2, with TRBD1 matching over 8 bases. With 1 base clipped from V and 8 bases from J, the junction kept 6 bases outside the gene matches. The CDR3 runs to 14 residues. The germline V gene has CDR1 SGHTA and CDR2 FQGNSA.

The genes are TRBV7-8 and TRBJ1-1; 7 bases are a match to TRBD1. After removal of 4 bases from V and 7 bases from J, the junction contained 3 bases not matched to a gene. This CDR3 has 12 residues. In germline, CDR1 is SGHVS, CDR2 FQNEAQ. CDR3 coding DNA: TGTGCCAGCAGCTCCTACAGGGGTGAAGCTTTCTTT. It encodes CASSSYRGEAFF.